This passage covers 31 T cell receptor beta chains from one sample sequenced in a study of graft-versus-host responses after intestinal transplantation (dated by TCRdb to about 2021). Libraries came from the immunoSEQ multiplex PCR assay. TCRdb limited this immuneACCESS table to in-frame rearrangements with V and J called. A share of clones is missing; checked studies link under half to unresolved V genes, and the rest is unexplained. Counted in this sample were roughly 53,000 clones; 91% of them appeared once. The ten largest clones capture approximately 5.5% of the sample. The sample was PBMCs, taken about 93 weeks after intestinal transplant. The receptors here all came from a human patient who received an intestinal transplant, so some T cells may come from the graft donor.

The rearrangement links TRBV18 to TRBJ2-1, with 9 positions matching TRBD1. The CDR3 totals 14 residues. Germline V gives CDR1 KGHSH, CDR2 LQKENI. V was clipped by 1 base and J by 7 bases; unmatched bases: 2. The CDR3 loop reads CASSPRTGENEQFF. The DNA for the CDR3 is TGTGCCAGCTCACCACGGACAGGGGAAAATGAGCAGTTCTTC.

The chain uses TRBV12-5 and TRBJ1-2, with D perhaps TRBD1 (6 bases). The CDR3 runs to 15 residues. Trimming stripped 4 bases from V and 5 bases from J, with 17 bases between. CDR1 LGHNT and CDR2 FRNRAP come from the germline V gene. The CDR3 coding sequence is TGTGCTAGTGGTTCTCGGACAGCCGGATTTTATGGCTACACCTTC. Amino acids: CASGSRTAGFYGYTF.

The CDR3 sequence: CASSPNGGKNAVREKLFF. The CDR3 nucleotides read TGTGCCAGCAGCCCCAACGGGGGCAAAAACGCGGTGCGTGAAAAACTGTTTTTT. This chain connects TRBV4-2 to TRBJ1-4; TRBD1 is a possible D gene (6 bases). The CDR3 spans 18 residues. The V end lost 4 bases, the J end lost 7 bases, and 25 bases lay between the germline ends. CDR1 LGHNA and CDR2 YNFKEQ come from the germline V gene.

This clone was detected only once. This chain joins TRBV4-1 and TRBJ1-2; 10 bases fit TRBD1. Germline values: CDR1 MGHRA, CDR2 YSYEKL. Trimming cost V 5 bases and J 1 base; bases outside gene matches: 7. The CDR3 consists of 16 residues. The chain's CDR3 is CASSGVGTGVNYGYTF. In DNA, the CDR3 is TGCGCCAGCAGCGGAGTCGGGACAGGGGTTAACTATGGCTACACCTTC.

The chain joins TRBV6-4 to TRBJ1-5, with D hard to call. This CDR3 spans 15 amino acids. Germline V gives CDR1 MRHNA, CDR2 SNTAGT. The V and J ends lost 3 bases and 5 bases respectively, with 14 bases between them. CDR3 nucleotides: TGTGCCAGCAGTGAATATGGCAGCCCCGATCAGCCCCAGCATTTT. This gives the protein CASSEYGSPDQPQHF.

V is TRBV4-2 and J is TRBJ1-3; tentative D call: TRBD1 (6 bases). The CDR3 contains 16 residues. Trimming shortened V by 6 bases and J by 0 bases, and 15 bases separated the two germline ends. Germline values: CDR1 LGHNA, CDR2 YNFKEQ. The CDR3 sequence is CASRRQDLGSGNTIYF. The CDR3 DNA sequence: TGTGCCAGCAGACGACAGGACCTAGGCTCTGGAAACACCATATATTTT.

V usage is TRBV11-3 and J usage is TRBJ1-2; no clear D. CDR1 and CDR2 (germline): SGHNT, YENEEA. This CDR3 spans 13 amino acids. Trimming pared 5 bases from V and 1 base from J, leaving 8 bases between. The CDR3 coding sequence is TGTGCCAGCAGCCGGGAACTTAACTATGGCTACACCTTC. This sequence encodes CASSRELNYGYTF.

The CDR3 DNA is TGCGCCAGCAGTCAACGGCCCGGAAACACCGGGGAGCTGTTTTTT. The encoded protein is CASSQRPGNTGELFF. This rearrangement joins TRBV23-1 to TRBJ2-2; D is unclear. TRBV23-1 is annotated as an ORF whose role is uncertain. The germline V and J ends were trimmed by 2 bases and 2 bases, with 9 bases remaining between them. The CDR3 contains 15 residues.

This chain connects TRBV30 to TRBJ1-2; TRBD1 might be the D (5 bases). The CDR3 length is 18 residues. Trimming took off 0 bases at V and 4 bases at J, with 24 bases between the two ends. Germline CDR1 is GTSNPN and CDR2 is SVGIG (reference sequence). CDR3 DNA sequence: TGTGCCTGGAGTGTACCATTTGGGGGGAGAAAATTTGCCTATGGCTACACCTTC. It specifies CAWSVPFGGRKFAYGYTF.

This clone was counted a single time. The chain joins TRBV14 to TRBJ1-2; no clear D. Deletions cut 4 bases from V and 8 bases from J, with 14 bases between. Germline CDR1 and CDR2: SGHDN and FVKESK. The CDR3 length is 13 residues. The CDR3 reads CASSRAVPLGYTF. CDR3 coding DNA: TGTGCCAGCAGCCGGGCCGTCCCTCTGGGCTACACCTTC.

V and J are TRBV7-9 and TRBJ2-5; D gene unclear. V lost 3 bases and J 4 bases, leaving 9 bases between the germline ends. Germline-derived CDR1 and CDR2 are SEHNR and FQNEAQ (reference sequence). The CDR3 has 13 residues. The CDR3 region has the DNA TGTGCCAGCAGCTTCCGGGTAGGAGAGACCCAGTACTTC. Its protein is CASSFRVGETQYF.

This chain joins TRBV9 and TRBJ2-5; weak D call: TRBD2 (7 bases). The germline CDR1 and CDR2 sequences are SGDLS and YYNGEE. V was clipped by 4 bases and J by 3 bases, with 22 bases between them. This CDR3 has 17 amino acids. CDR3 sequence: CASSPREGGAGEETQYF. The CDR3, as DNA: TGTGCCAGCAGCCCGAGGGAGGGGGGGGCAGGTGAAGAGACCCAGTACTTC.

The sample holds one count of this clone. This chain links TRBV7-2 with TRBJ1-5, with D uncertain. Germline V gene sequence: CDR1 SGHTA, CDR2 FQGNSA. With 5 bases removed from V and 4 bases from J, the gap between germline ends came to 9 bases. The CDR3 is 13 amino acids. CDR3 sequence reads: CASSLRRNQPQHF. In nucleotides, the CDR3 is TGTGCCAGCAGCCTCCGTAGGAATCAGCCCCAGCATTTT.

The CDR3 nucleotides read TGTGCCAGCAGCTTGGAACAGGGAGGTTCCTACGAGCAGTACTTC. Translated: CASSLEQGGSYEQYF. The chain carries TRBV5-5 and TRBJ2-7, with D perhaps TRBD1 or TRBD2 (6 bases each). The CDR3 spans 15 residues. V was cut by 0 bases and J by 1 base, with 11 bases left in between. Germline CDR1 SGHKS, CDR2 YYEKEE (reference sequence).

The chain uses TRBV6-1 and TRBJ1-5; D gene ambiguous. CDR1 is MNHNS, CDR2 SASEGT, per germline. Trimming took off 5 bases at V and 3 bases at J, with 8 bases between the two ends. This CDR3 is built from 13 residues. CDR3 coding DNA: TGTGCCAGCAGTCCACGTTCCAATCAGCCCCAGCATTTT. Its protein product is CASSPRSNQPQHF.

This chain connects TRBV19 to TRBJ1-5; 7 nucleotides agree with TRBD1. V lost 4 bases and J lost 1; bases outside the gene matches: 7. This CDR3 spans 16 amino acids. Germline V gene data show CDR1 as LNHDA and CDR2 as SQIVND (reference sequence). CDR3 coding DNA: TGTGCCAGTAGTACTCGGACAGGTGTAAGCAATCAGCCCCAGCATTTT. Translation gives CASSTRTGVSNQPQHF.

The count of this clone is one. V usage is TRBV18 and J usage is TRBJ2-3; no firm D call. In germline, CDR1 is KGHSH, CDR2 LQKENI. V lost 1 base, J lost 0 bases, and 8 bases lay in between. CDR3 length: 15 residues. DNA of the CDR3: TGTGCCAGCTCACCACGGTCATCTAGCACAGATACGCAGTATTTT. It codes for CASSPRSSSTDTQYF.

This chain connects TRBV7-9 to TRBJ1-6, with TRBD1 identical over 7 bases. V lost 6 bases, J lost 6 bases, and 11 bases stayed unmatched. Germline V gives CDR1 SEHNR, CDR2 FQNEAQ (reference sequence). The CDR3 has 16 residues. CDR3 loop: CASSTDRVVGNSPLHF. The CDR3, as DNA: TGTGCCAGCAGTACCGACAGGGTTGTTGGTAATTCACCCCTCCACTTT.

This rearrangement joins TRBV19 to TRBJ1-2; TRBD1 aligns across 7 bases. Looked up from germline, CDR1 is LNHDA and CDR2 is SQIVND (reference sequence). The CDR3 has 17 amino acids. J gave up 3 bases and V 3 bases, and 13 bases lay outside the gene matches. CDR3 residues: CASSIKFRGDSYYGYTF. CDR3 in DNA: TGTGCCAGTAGTATCAAGTTTCGTGGGGACAGCTACTATGGCTACACCTTC.

This clone is a singleton in its sample. The V call is TRBV11-3, the J call TRBJ2-7, with D tentatively TRBD1 (6 bases). The CDR3 consists of 15 residues. Germline CDR1 is SGHNT and CDR2 is YENEEA. V gave up 5 bases and J gave up 3 bases, with 17 bases separating them. The CDR3 coding sequence is TGTGCCAGCAGCCCAGAGGGGCAGGGGTACTACGAGCAGTACTTC. It is translated as CASSPEGQGYYEQYF.

Regarding this clone: The same CDR3 also results from other DNA sequences found in this sample. The chain employs TRBV5-1 and TRBJ1-2; D is unclear. This CDR3 has 14 residues. The germline gives CDR1 SGHRS, CDR2 YFSETQ. V dropped 0 bases and J dropped 2 bases, with 8 bases sitting between them. The CDR3 region is CASSLEEGNYGYTF. The CDR3 region has the DNA TGCGCCAGCAGCTTGGAAGAAGGGAACTATGGCTACACCTTC.

This sequence joins TRBV2 and TRBJ1-3; the D is unclear. V dropped 6 bases and J dropped 0 bases, with 9 bases sitting between them. The CDR3 extends over 14 amino acids. Germline V gene data show CDR1 as SNHLY and CDR2 as FYNNEI. CDR3 region: CASRARSSGNTIYF. In nucleotides, the CDR3 is TGTGCCAGCAGGGCACGTAGCTCTGGAAACACCATATATTTT. The full variable domain, completed using reference TRBV2 and TRBJ1-3, is EPEVTQTPSHQVTQMGQEVILRCVPISNHLYFYWYRQILGQKVEFLVSFYNNEISEKSEIFDDQFSVERPDGSNFTLKIRSTKLEDSAMYFCASRARSSGNTIYFGEGSWLTVV.

The V and J genes are TRBV19 and TRBJ1-5; D is perhaps TRBD1 (5 bases). Trimming removed 4 bases at V and 3 bases at J, with 13 bases between. The CDR3 is 15 amino acids. Per the germline V gene, CDR1 is LNHDA and CDR2 is SQIVND (reference sequence). The CDR3 protein is CASSSSQGNNQPQHF. The CDR3 DNA sequence: TGTGCCAGTAGTAGTTCCCAGGGAAACAATCAGCCCCAGCATTTT.

The rearrangement links TRBV27 to TRBJ1-4; no definite D call. Per the germline V gene, CDR1 is MNHEY and CDR2 is SMNVEV (reference sequence). The CDR3 totals 13 residues. The V and J ends lost 4 bases and 6 bases respectively, with 9 bases between them. In DNA form, the CDR3 reads TGTGCCAGCAGTTCCCAAAAACATGAAAAACTGTTTTTT. Translated: CASSSQKHEKLFF.

The rearrangement joins TRBV11-2 to TRBJ2-3; no firm D call. This CDR3 is 15 amino acids long. Germline CDR1 is SGHAT and CDR2 is FQNNGV. With 0 bases removed from V and 2 bases from J, the gap between germline ends came to 9 bases. The CDR3 protein is CASSLEVFYTDTQYF. In DNA, the CDR3 is TGTGCCAGCAGCTTAGAGGTCTTTTACACAGATACGCAGTATTTT.

V usage is TRBV27 and J usage is TRBJ2-7, with a tentative D call TRBD2 (5 bases). From germline, CDR1 is MNHEY and CDR2 SMNVEV (reference sequence). V was clipped by 5 bases and J by 6 bases, with 14 bases between them. This CDR3 has 13 residues. In DNA form, the CDR3 reads TGTGCCAGCAGTAAGAACGGGATTGGCGAGCAGTACTTC. As protein: CASSKNGIGEQYF.

This sequence joins TRBV30 and TRBJ2-3, with 8 bases identical to TRBD1. CDR1 and CDR2 (germline): GTSNPN, SVGIG (reference sequence). The trim removed 5 bases at V and 6 bases at J, leaving 4 bases unmatched. The CDR3 has 12 amino acids. The chain's CDR3 is CAWDRGEDTQYF. In DNA form, the CDR3 reads TGTGCCTGGGACAGGGGAGAGGATACGCAGTATTTT.

This chain connects TRBV9 to TRBJ2-1, with 10 bases aligning to TRBD2. Per germline, CDR1 SGDLS and CDR2 YYNGEE. The CDR3 runs 14 residues. The trim removed 4 bases at V and 6 bases at J, leaving 4 bases unmatched. CDR3 nucleotides: TGTGCCAGCAGCCCCAGCGGGGGGGCCAATGAGCAGTTCTTC. This translates into CASSPSGGANEQFF.

The chain recombines TRBV10-3 with TRBJ1-4; D not resolved. The V gene lost 0 bases and the J gene lost 2 bases, with 7 bases spanning the gap. Germline CDR1 is ENHRY and CDR2 is SYGVKD. The CDR3 totals 15 residues. The CDR3 sequence is CAISESLDTNEKLFF. In nucleotides, the CDR3 is TGTGCCATCAGTGAGTCGCTGGATACTAATGAAAAACTGTTTTTT.

This clone was seen only a few times. The chain has TRBV7-3 and TRBJ2-1; 9 bases are a match to TRBD2. Looked up from germline, CDR1 is SGHTA and CDR2 is FQGTGA. Unmatched junction bases numbered 5, after V lost 5 bases and J lost 6 bases. This CDR3 region has 14 residues. The CDR3 reads CASSLSGGTNEQFF. CDR3 in DNA: TGTGCCAGCAGCCTCAGCGGGGGGACCAATGAGCAGTTCTTC.

This chain links TRBV6-5 with TRBJ1-2; TRBD1 aligns across 9 bases. The germline V gene encodes CDR1 MNHEY and CDR2 SVGAGI. The CDR3 runs 13 residues. V shed 6 bases, J shed 4 bases, and the junction held 3 bases outside the gene matches. The CDR3: CASRGTGSYGYTF. The CDR3 bases are TGTGCCAGCAGGGGGACAGGGAGCTATGGCTACACCTTC.